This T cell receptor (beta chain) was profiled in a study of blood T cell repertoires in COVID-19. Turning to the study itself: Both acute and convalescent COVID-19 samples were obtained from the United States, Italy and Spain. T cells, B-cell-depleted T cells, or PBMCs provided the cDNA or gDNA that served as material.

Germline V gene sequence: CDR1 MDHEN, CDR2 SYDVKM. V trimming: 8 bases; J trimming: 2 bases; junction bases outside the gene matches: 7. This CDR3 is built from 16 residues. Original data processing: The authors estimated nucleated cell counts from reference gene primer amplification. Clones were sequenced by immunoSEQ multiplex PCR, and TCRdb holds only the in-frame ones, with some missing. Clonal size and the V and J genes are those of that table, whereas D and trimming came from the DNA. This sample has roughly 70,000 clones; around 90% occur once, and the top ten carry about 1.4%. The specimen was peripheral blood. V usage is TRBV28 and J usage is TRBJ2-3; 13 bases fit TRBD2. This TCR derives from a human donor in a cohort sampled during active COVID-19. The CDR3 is CASARGLAGDTDTQYF. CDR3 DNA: TGTGCCAGCGCCCGAGGACTAGCGGGGGACACAGATACGCAGTATTTT. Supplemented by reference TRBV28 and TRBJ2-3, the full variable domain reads DVKVTQSSRYLVKRTGEKVFLECVQDMDHENMFWYRQDPGLGLRLIYFSYDVKMKEKGDIPEGYSVSREKKERFSLILESASTNQTSMYLCASARGLAGDTDTQYFGPGTRLTVL.